The 9 T cell receptor beta chains below all came from one sample that was sequenced in a study of read filtering for tumor transcriptome and immune sequencing. This library used roughly 400 ng RNA and molecular barcoded adaptors spanning alpha/delta and beta/gamma chains. Each CDR3 protein is one row after TCRdb ran MiXCR on the reads. Among more than 45,000 distinct CDR3 sequences, 9% to 15% were seen once, and the ten largest hold roughly 16%. The sample comprised a population of CD138-negative cells sorted from bone marrow. The receptors shown here come from a donor aged 40 or over with multiple myeloma.

This clonotype was seen many times. The chain combines TRBV18 with TRBJ2-7, with 12 positions matching TRBD2. Trimming cost V 3 bases and J 0 bases; bases outside gene matches: 6. This CDR3 is built from 17 residues. CDR1 is KGHSH and CDR2 is LQKENI in the germline V gene. CDR3 residues: CASSPGTSGFSSYEQYF. The DNA of the CDR3 is TGTGCCAGCTCACCCGGGACTAGCGGGTTTAGCTCCTACGAGCAGTACTTC.

This clonotype was detected ten times or more. The CDR3 coding sequence is TGTGCCAGCAGCTCACGGCCCGAAGCTTTCTTT. This codes for CASSSRPEAFF. The chain carries TRBV7-9 and TRBJ1-1; D remains unclear. Germline CDR1 SEHNR, CDR2 FQNEAQ (reference sequence). Trimming pared 4 bases from V and 8 bases from J, leaving 8 bases between. CDR3 length: 11 amino acids.

This clonotype has a count of ten or more. This chain connects TRBV29-1 to TRBJ2-1, with D perhaps TRBD2 (6 bases). V lost 6 bases, J lost 6 bases, and 18 bases lay in between. Germline CDR1 SQVTM, CDR2 ANQGSEA. This CDR3 is built from 14 residues. CDR3 DNA: TGCAGCGTCTCACCCGGGTCCGGGGGCAATGAGCAGTTCTTC. Amino acid sequence: CSVSPGSGGNEQFF.

This clonotype was seen repeatedly, ten times or more. The chain joins TRBV29-1 to TRBJ1-1; D call uncertain. The length of the CDR3 is 12 residues. Germline V gene sequence: CDR1 SQVTM, CDR2 ANQGSEA. V lost 5 bases to trimming and J lost 2 bases, with 9 bases between them. The CDR3 coding sequence is TGCAGCGTTCGGGCAGTAAACACTGAAGCTTTCTTT. It translates to CSVRAVNTEAFF.

The V gene is TRBV7-9, the J gene TRBJ2-1; 11 bases agree with TRBD2. V shed 1 base, J shed 10 bases, and the junction held 6 bases outside the gene matches. Looked up from germline, CDR1 is SEHNR and CDR2 is FQNEAQ (reference sequence). This CDR3 has 15 residues. CDR3 bases: TGTGCCAGCAGCTTAGTACTAGCGGGGGCATACGAGCAGTTCTTC. This sequence encodes CASSLVLAGAYEQFF.

This clonotype was counted at least ten times. The rearrangement uses TRBV27 and TRBJ1-5; 8 nucleotides agree with TRBD1. This CDR3 region has 17 residues. CDR1 is MNHEY and CDR2 is SMNVEV in the germline V gene (reference sequence). With V trimmed by 0 bases and J by 2 bases, 6 bases remained unmatched. The CDR3 DNA follows: TGTGCCAGCAGTTTATCTGGTGGACAGGGCCGCAATCAGCCCCAGCATTTT. Translation gives CASSLSGGQGRNQPQHF.

There are many counts of this clonotype. This chain uses TRBV20-1 with TRBJ2-7; 7 bases line up with TRBD1. This CDR3 spans 13 amino acids. The V segment lost 5 bases and the J segment 2 bases; nucleotides outside the gene matches: 6. CDR1 DFQATT and CDR2 SNEGSKA come from the germline V gene (reference sequence). CDR3 bases: TGCAGTGCTCGGGACAGTCCGGCCTACGAGCAGTACTTC. Residues: CSARDSPAYEQYF.

This rearrangement joins TRBV9 to TRBJ1-1, with D possibly matching TRBD1 (6 bases). The CDR3 loop spans 15 amino acids. The V end lost 2 bases, the J end lost 0 bases, and 11 bases lay between the germline ends. The V gene's germline CDR1 is SGDLS and CDR2 YYNGEE. In DNA form, the CDR3 reads TGTGCCAGCAGCGTCCGAGGGGGTGTGAACACTGAAGCTTTCTTT. Amino acid sequence: CASSVRGGVNTEAFF.

The chain employs TRBV18 and TRBJ2-1; possibly TRBD1 for D (6 bases). Trimming removed 0 bases at V and 6 bases at J, with 15 bases between. The CDR3 sequence is 16 residues long. Germline V lookup: CDR1 KGHSH, CDR2 LQKENI. CDR3 amino acids: CASSPPDRSTINEQFF. The DNA of the CDR3 is TGTGCCAGCTCACCACCTGACAGGTCCACAATCAATGAGCAGTTCTTC.